This entry lists 18 T cell receptor beta chains sequenced from one sample in a study of control samples from healthy donors and cancer patients. Some clones are missing from TCRdb's copy, which holds only in-frame ones; the method was immunoSEQ multiplex PCR. The sample holds around 170,000 clones; 90% are singletons and the top ten take around 1.4%. The sequencing input was blood. These TCRs come from a woman in her forties or fifties in good health.

As to this clone: The sample contains more than one DNA sequence encoding this CDR3. The chain has TRBV28 and TRBJ1-4; 7 positions agree with TRBD1. Germline V gene lookup returns CDR1 MDHEN and CDR2 SYDVKM. J lost 6 bases, V lost 9 bases, and 7 bases had no gene match. There are 13 residues in the CDR3. The chain's CDR3 is CASHSGGDEKLFF. CDR3 DNA sequence: TGTGCCAGTCACTCAGGGGGGGATGAAAAACTGTTTTTT. Full variable domain (remainder filled in from reference TRBV28 and TRBJ1-4): DVKVTQSSRYLVKRTGEKVFLECVQDMDHENMFWYRQDPGLGLRLIYFSYDVKMKEKGDIPEGYSVSREKKERFSLILESASTNQTSMYLCASHSGGDEKLFFGSGTQLSVL.

The genes are TRBV20-1 and TRBJ1-5; a possible D gene is TRBD1 (6 bases). Germline V CDR1 and CDR2: DFQATT, SNEGSKA (reference sequence). Trimming pared 3 bases from V and 6 bases from J, leaving 18 bases between. The length of the CDR3 is 15 residues. The CDR3 region has the DNA TGCAGTGCTAGTAGAAATTCGGGGGCAGGTCAGCCCCAGCATTTT. It specifies CSASRNSGAGQPQHF.

The rearrangement joins TRBV4-2 to TRBJ1-1; D is ambiguous. Germline values: CDR1 LGHNA, CDR2 YNFKEQ. V was pared by 0 bases and J by 1 base, with 6 bases between. This CDR3 spans 14 amino acids. The CDR3: CASSQDQQNTEAFF. DNA for the CDR3: TGTGCCAGCAGCCAAGATCAGCAGAACACTGAAGCTTTCTTT.

This chain uses TRBV12-3 or TRBV12-4 with TRBJ1-5, with D possibly matching TRBD1 (6 bases). The CDR3 is 13 amino acids. Trimming removed 5 bases from V and 9 bases from J, with 14 bases in between. As DNA, the CDR3 is TGTGCCAGCAGTGAACAGGGATTGGGGCCCCAGCATTTT. Translation: CASSEQGLGPQHF.

The genes are TRBV5-1 and TRBJ1-2, with D possibly being TRBD1 (5 bases). Germline V gene data show CDR1 as SGHRS and CDR2 as YFSETQ. CDR3 size: 15 residues. V lost 7 bases to trimming and J lost 3 bases, with 19 bases between them. Written as DNA, the CDR3 is TGCGCCAGCCGCCGATCCTCCGGGACGGACTATGGCTACACCTTC. Its translation is CASRRSSGTDYGYTF. The entire variable domain, with the rest obtained from reference TRBV5-1 and TRBJ1-2, is as follows: KAGVTQTPRYLIKTRGQQVTLSCSPISGHRSVSWYQQTPGQGLQFLFEYFSETQRNKGNFPGRFSGRQFSNSRSEMNVSTLELGDSALYLCASRRSSGTDYGYTFGSGTRLTVV.

The V call is TRBV5-1, the J call TRBJ1-1, with D possibly matching TRBD1 (6 bases). The ends were cut back, 4 bases at V and 1 base at J, with 14 bases in the middle. This CDR3 spans 15 amino acids. Germline loops: CDR1 SGHRS, CDR2 YFSETQ. The CDR3 is CASSPRGAENTEAFF. CDR3 nucleotides: TGCGCCAGCAGCCCGAGGGGGGCAGAGAACACTGAAGCTTTCTTT. Full variable domain (rest looked up from reference TRBV5-1 and TRBJ1-1): KAGVTQTPRYLIKTRGQQVTLSCSPISGHRSVSWYQQTPGQGLQFLFEYFSETQRNKGNFPGRFSGRQFSNSRSEMNVSTLELGDSALYLCASSPRGAENTEAFFGQGTRLTVV.

Concerning this clone itself: Compared with germline, one end of the junction differs, possibly owing to a read error. The CDR3 region is CASSEAAQRAPPDF. The CDR3 DNA reads as TGTGCCAGCAGTGAAGCGGCGCAGAGGGCGCCTCCGGATTTT. This chain connects TRBV2 to TRBJ1-3; D gene unclear. CDR1 and CDR2 (germline): SNHLY, FYNNEI. The CDR3 loop spans 14 amino acids. Full variable domain (outside the CDR3, taken from reference TRBV2 and TRBJ1-3): EPEVTQTPSHQVTQMGQEVILRCVPISNHLYFYWYRQILGQKVEFLVSFYNNEISEKSEIFDDQFSVERPDGSNFTLKIRSTKLEDSAMYFCASSEAAQRAPPDFGEGSWLTVV.

The sample holds a few counts of this clone. The chain joins TRBV4-1 to TRBJ2-7; D is uncertain. With 0 bases removed from V and 5 bases from J, the gap between germline ends came to 8 bases. CDR1 MGHRA and CDR2 YSYEKL come from the germline V gene. This CDR3 region has 13 residues. The CDR3 nucleotides are TGCGCCAGCAGCCAAGATTGGCCCGACGAGCAGTACTTC. Translating it yields CASSQDWPDEQYF.

This chain joins TRBV3-1 (or the pseudogene TRBV3-2) and TRBJ2-5; D is possibly TRBD1 (5 bases). Trimming cost V 5 bases and J 2 bases, with 15 bases left between them. Germline CDR1 is LGHDT and CDR2 is YNNKEL (reference sequence). The CDR3 is 15 amino acids. Here the CDR3 reads CASSSIRQLQETQYF. The CDR3 DNA follows: TGTGCCAGCAGCTCAATTAGACAGTTACAAGAGACCCAGTACTTC.

This chain connects TRBV5-1 to TRBJ1-1; D ambiguous. Per germline, CDR1 SGHRS and CDR2 YFSETQ. V was cut by 10 bases and J by 1 base, with 14 bases left in between. The CDR3 runs 13 residues. CDR3 bases: TGCGCCGCAGAAGCGGCAGAGAACACTGAAGCTTTCTTT. Protein sequence: CAAEAAENTEAFF. The full variable domain, completed using reference TRBV5-1 and TRBJ1-1, is KAGVTQTPRYLIKTRGQQVTLSCSPISGHRSVSWYQQTPGQGLQFLFEYFSETQRNKGNFPGRFSGRQFSNSRSEMNVSTLELGDSALYLCAAEAAENTEAFFGQGTRLTVV.

J is TRBJ2-7 and V is TRBV7-2; TRBD2 agrees at 8 bases. The CDR3 covers 15 residues. Germline CDR1 and CDR2: SGHTA and FQGNSA. J lost 1 base, V lost 3 bases, and 5 bases had no gene match. The CDR3 sequence: CASSFERGPSYEQYF. In DNA, the CDR3 is TGTGCCAGCAGCTTCGAGCGGGGGCCATCCTACGAGCAGTACTTC.

The V call is TRBV6-5, the J call TRBJ2-5; 9 bases map to TRBD2. The CDR3 is made up of 15 amino acids. Germline-derived CDR1 and CDR2 are MNHEY and SVGAGI. V gave up 2 bases and J gave up 4 bases; unmatched junction bases: 5. CDR3 protein: CASSYTLAGPETQYF. Here the CDR3 DNA reads TGTGCCAGCAGTTACACGCTAGCGGGACCAGAGACCCAGTACTTC.

The table lists this clone with a few counts. The chain combines TRBV11-2 with TRBJ2-2, with 7 nucleotides matching TRBD2. V dropped 5 bases and J dropped 1; count of bases not matched to a gene: 7. This CDR3 contains 16 residues. Germline values: CDR1 SGHAT, CDR2 FQNNGV. CDR3 in DNA: TGTGCCAGCAGCCCGACGGGACTACTGAACACCGGGGAGCTGTTTTTT. This codes for CASSPTGLLNTGELFF. Complete variable domain (other parts from reference TRBV11-2 and TRBJ2-2): EAGVAQSPRYKIIEKRQSVAFWCNPISGHATLYWYQQILGQGPKLLIQFQNNGVVDDSQLPKDRFSAERLKGVDSTLKIQPAKLEDSAVYLCASSPTGLLNTGELFFGEGSRLTVL.

As to this clone: One end of the junction does not line up with germline, which may come from a read error. The chain links TRBV18 to TRBJ2-4; D not resolved. This CDR3 comprises 12 residues. Germline V gene data show CDR1 as KGHSH and CDR2 as LQKENI. The CDR3 DNA reads as TGTGCCAGCTCACCTTCGACAAACGATCCGTCCTTC. It codes for CASSPSTNDPSF.

The chain employs TRBV13 and TRBJ1-4, with TRBD1 as a possible D gene (5 bases). In germline, CDR1 is PRHDT, CDR2 FYEKMQ (reference sequence). CDR3 size: 15 residues. V was shortened by 5 bases and J by 8 bases, with 18 bases between the two germline ends. The chain's CDR3 is CASSKPGTRDEKLFF. CDR3 DNA: TGTGCCAGCAGCAAACCCGGGACGAGAGACGAAAAACTGTTTTTT.

The chain employs TRBV29-1 and TRBJ1-1, with TRBD1 matching over 7 bases. The CDR3 has 12 amino acids. CDR1 and CDR2 (germline): SQVTM, ANQGSEA. Trimming removed 5 bases from V and 3 bases from J; junction bases left unmatched: 3. CDR3 sequence (DNA): TGCAGCGTTCGACAGGGTCACACTGAAGCTTTCTTT. This translates into CSVRQGHTEAFF.

The gene calls are TRBV19 and TRBJ2-2; 7 positions match TRBD1. Germline CDR1 is LNHDA and CDR2 is SQIVND (reference sequence). Trimming cost V 5 bases and J 4 bases; bases outside gene matches: 4. The CDR3 is 14 amino acids. In nucleotides, the CDR3 is TGTGCCAGTAGTCCTCGGACAGGCACCGGGGAGCTGTTTTTT. It encodes CASSPRTGTGELFF.

The chain has TRBV28 and TRBJ2-1; D is uncertain. The CDR3 runs to 14 residues. In germline, CDR1 is MDHEN, CDR2 SYDVKM. The CDR3 sequence is CASQRSLVRDEQFF. DNA of the CDR3: TGTGCGAGCCAGAGGTCCTTAGTCCGGGATGAGCAGTTCTTC.